The TCR beta chain under discussion was sequenced for a study of blood T cell repertoires in COVID-19. Study summary: The United States, Italy and Spain provided the acute and convalescent COVID-19 samples. PBMCs, B-cell-depleted T cells, or T cells were the source of the cDNA or gDNA that made up the material.

During active infection, Seattle patients enrolled and were then monitored through disease. Original analysis: Estimation of nucleated cell counts relied on the amplification of reference gene primers. Data came from immunoSEQ multiplex PCR; TCRdb stores just in-frame clones and leaves some out. The V and J calls and clone size come from that table; D and trimming were worked out from the DNA. This sample carries 150,000 to 200,000 clones, 80% to 95% of them seen once, and the ten largest clones take roughly 4.8%. Germline assignment: CDR1 LNHDA and CDR2 SQIVND (reference sequence). V shed 4 bases and J shed 14 bases, with 21 bases lying between them. The length of the CDR3 is 15 residues.

Sequenced: peripheral blood. This chain joins TRBV19 and TRBJ1-6, with TRBD1 as a possible D gene (6 bases). The TCR comes from a man aged 25 to 40 with COVID-19, enrolled during active disease. Here the CDR3 reads CASSTPILQGPTLHF. The CDR3 DNA follows: TGTGCCAGTAGTACCCCAATACTCCAGGGGCCCACCCTCCACTTT. The variable domain in full, with the rest retrieved from reference TRBV19 and TRBJ1-6, is DGGITQSPKYLFRKEGQNVTLSCEQNLNHDAMYWYRQDPGQGLRLIYYSQIVNDFQKGDIAEGYSVSREKKESFPLTVTSAQKNPTAFYLCASSTPILQGPTLHFGNGTRLTVT.